A single sample is the source of the 25 T cell receptor beta chains below, sequenced in a study of CD8 T cells in ankylosing spondylitis. TCRdb recomputed calls from the 5' RACE reads with MiXCR, one row per CDR3 protein. The repertoire holds some 140,000 distinct CDR3 sequences, with about an eighth as singletons. Sequenced sample: blood, either unsorted or a sorted T cell fraction (not recorded which). The receptors stem from a female donor with ankylosing spondylitis or in good health (not recorded which).

There are many counts of this clonotype. The CDR3 DNA sequence: TGCAGTGCCCTAGCGGGAGGGAGCTCCTACGAGCAGTACTTC. Protein: CSALAGGSSYEQYF. The V and J genes are TRBV20-1 and TRBJ2-7; 12 bases are shared with TRBD2. The CDR3 length is 14 residues. Germline loops: CDR1 DFQATT, CDR2 SNEGSKA (reference sequence). J was trimmed by 0 bases and V by 6 bases; bases with no gene match: 3.

Note on this clonotype: Sequence at one end of the junction differs from germline and may be a read error. The V call is TRBV10-3, the J call TRBJ2-3, with TRBD1 matching over 10 bases. There are 15 residues in the CDR3. Germline CDR1 ENHRY, CDR2 SYGVKD. CDR3 coding DNA: TGTGTCATCGGATCGACAGGGGGCCGGGCAGATACGCAGTATTTT. It is translated as CVIGSTGGRADTQYF.

This clonotype appeared many times. This CDR3 reads CATRAPPGNEQYF. CDR3 sequence (DNA): TGTGCCACGAGGGCCCCACCCGGGAACGAGCAGTACTTC. J is TRBJ2-7 and V is TRBV25-1, with D possibly matching TRBD2 (5 bases). The CDR3 consists of 13 residues. Trimming cost V 10 bases and J 5 bases, with 18 bases left between them. The germline V gene has CDR1 MGHDK and CDR2 SYGVNS.

This clonotype came up many times. This chain joins TRBV7-2 and TRBJ1-1; no definite D call. The germline V gene has CDR1 SGHTA and CDR2 FQGNSA. V was pared by 6 bases and J by 0 bases, with 14 bases between. The CDR3 loop spans 15 amino acids. Here the CDR3 reads CASRIPLLLNTEAFF. CDR3 in DNA: TGTGCCAGCAGGATCCCTCTGTTGCTGAACACTGAAGCTTTCTTT. The full variable domain, in which reference TRBV7-2 and TRBJ1-1 provide the parts outside the CDR3, is GAGVSQSPSNKVTEKGKDVELRCDPISGHTALYWYRQSLGQGLEFLIYFQGNSAPDKSGLPSDRFSAERTGGSVSTLTIQRTQQEDSAVYLCASRIPLLLNTEAFFGQGTRLTVV.

Many counts were recorded for this clonotype. This chain joins TRBV12-3 or TRBV12-4 and TRBJ2-7; 13 bases map to TRBD2. CDR3 length: 17 residues. Losses at the gene ends were 5 bases for V and 1 base for J; bases not matched to a gene: 8. CDR3 sequence: CASSPGLAGAGSYEQYF. CDR3 bases: TGTGCCAGCAGTCCCGGACTAGCGGGGGCCGGGTCCTACGAGCAGTACTTC.

Notes on this clonotype: A clone one base away is much larger, so this may be a read error. The chain has TRBV10-3 and TRBJ1-1; the D is unclear. The germline V gene has CDR1 ENHRY and CDR2 SYGVKD. This CDR3 has 13 residues. The CDR3 spells CAISDGLNSEVFF. The CDR3 DNA is TGTGCCATCAGTGACGGGCTAAACTCTGAAGTTTTCTTT.

In the case of this clonotype: Since a much larger clone is just one base distant, this may be a read error. The rearrangement joins TRBV6-1 to TRBJ2-7; D unclear. CDR1 and CDR2 (germline): MNHNS, SASEGT. CDR3 length: 14 residues. The CDR3 nucleotides read TGTGTCAGCAGCCTATATGACATCACCTACGAGCAGTACTTC. Its translation is CVSSLYDITYEQYF.

This clonotype was counted at least ten times. The chain combines TRBV10-1 with TRBJ2-7; 7 bases line up with TRBD1. The CDR3 loop spans 15 amino acids. J was trimmed by 5 bases and V by 6 bases; bases with no gene match: 13. Germline V lookup: CDR1 WNHNN, CDR2 SYGVQD (reference sequence). The CDR3 spells CASRAGTDPIHEQYF. The CDR3 region has the DNA TGCGCCAGCAGAGCCGGGACAGACCCTATCCACGAGCAGTACTTC.

This clonotype occurred many times. The rearrangement links TRBV20-1 to TRBJ1-1; a weak D match, TRBD1 (6 bases). CDR1 and CDR2 (germline): DFQATT, SNEGSKA (reference sequence). This CDR3 has 12 residues. Trimming cost V 5 bases and J 5 bases, with 12 bases left between them. DNA for the CDR3: TGCAGTGCTGCCACAGGGCGGACTGAAGCTTTCTTT. This codes for CSAATGRTEAFF.

This clonotype has a count of ten or more. The chain joins TRBV5-1 to TRBJ2-5; 12 bases agree with TRBD2. Looked up from germline, CDR1 is SGHRS and CDR2 is YFSETQ. This CDR3 has 16 amino acids. The V gene end was trimmed by 4 bases and the J gene end by 4 bases; junction bases not matched to a gene: 8. CDR3 DNA: TGCGCCAGCAGCGGGCTAGCGGGAGGGAGAGGAGAGACCCAGTACTTC. Its translation: CASSGLAGGRGETQYF.

This clonotype was counted many times. The chain couples TRBV7-2 to TRBJ2-3, with 10 bases aligning to TRBD2. V gave up 5 bases and J gave up 1 base; unmatched junction bases: 3. Germline values: CDR1 SGHTA, CDR2 FQGNSA. The CDR3 runs to 15 residues. The chain's CDR3 is CASSPTSGGTDTQYF. The CDR3, as DNA: TGTGCCAGCAGCCCAACTAGCGGGGGCACAGATACGCAGTATTTT.

This clonotype has at least ten counts. The CDR3 protein is CASSQTSGTSYNEQFF. In DNA, the CDR3 is TGTGCCAGCAGCCAAACTAGCGGGACCTCCTACAATGAGCAGTTCTTC. J is TRBJ2-1 and V is TRBV3-1, with 10 positions matching TRBD2. The CDR3 is made up of 16 amino acids. J was trimmed by 0 bases and V by 2 bases; bases with no gene match: 1. Germline values: CDR1 LGHDT, CDR2 YNNKEL (reference sequence).

This clonotype has ten or more counts. This chain uses TRBV3-1 with TRBJ2-7; D gene unclear. The CDR3 length is 13 residues. The V gene lost 1 base and the J gene lost 10 bases, with 14 bases spanning the gap. Germline V gene data show CDR1 as LGHDT and CDR2 as YNNKEL (reference sequence). The CDR3 reads CASSQVLTTVQYF. DNA for the CDR3: TGTGCCAGCAGCCAAGTCCTGACGACTGTACAGTACTTC.

V is TRBV12-3 or TRBV12-4 and J is TRBJ2-1; TRBD2 matches at 10 bases. V lost 5 bases to trimming and J lost 5 bases; unmatched junction nucleotides: 6. CDR3 length equals 15 residues. For the CDR3, the DNA is TGTGCCAGCAGTCCCCCCGGACTAGCGGACAATGAGCAGTTCTTC. Residues: CASSPPGLADNEQFF.

This clonotype was detected many times. CDR3 residues: CASSERGSGEDKNIQYF. The DNA of the CDR3 is TGCGCCAGCAGTGAAAGGGGCAGCGGGGAGGACAAAAACATTCAGTACTTC. The V call is TRBV10-2, the J call TRBJ2-4; 7 bases map to TRBD2. The trim removed 3 bases at V and 3 bases at J, leaving 11 bases unmatched. Germline assignment: CDR1 WSHSY and CDR2 SAAADI. This CDR3 has 17 residues.

This clonotype was observed many times. CDR3 residues: CASSAGTASIRGELFF. Written as DNA, the CDR3 is TGTGCCAGCAGCGCGGGGACAGCATCTATTAGAGGGGAGCTGTTTTTT. The rearrangement joins TRBV9 to TRBJ2-2, with 7 bases that match TRBD1. Germline CDR1 is SGDLS and CDR2 is YYNGEE. J lost 8 bases, V lost 3 bases, and 13 bases had no gene match. The CDR3 covers 16 residues.

With regard to this clonotype: A read error may be the cause here, since a much bigger clone is one base away. The chain recombines TRBV25-1 with TRBJ2-1; a weak D match, TRBD2 (7 bases). The germline gives CDR1 MGHDK, CDR2 SYGVNS. V lost 6 bases and J 4 bases, leaving 16 bases between the germline ends. The CDR3 consists of 15 residues. CDR3 bases: TGTGCCAGCAGCTTAATAGGGGGGGATTACAATGAGCAGTTCTTC. Its translation: CASSLIGGDYNEQFF.

This clonotype was recorded a few times. The V call is TRBV18, the J call TRBJ2-2, with 8 bases matching TRBD2. The CDR3 is 17 amino acids. In germline, CDR1 is KGHSH, CDR2 LQKENI. Unmatched junction bases numbered 6, after V lost 0 bases and J lost 3 bases. CDR3: CASSPPQRGGHTGELFF. CDR3 sequence (DNA): TGTGCCAGCTCACCACCGCAACGGGGGGGCCACACCGGGGAGCTGTTTTTT.

The chain is built from TRBV5-1 and TRBJ2-5, with D possibly called TRBD1 or TRBD2 (5 bases each). V lost 4 bases, J lost 1 base, and 11 bases lay in between. The germline V gene has CDR1 SGHRS and CDR2 YFSETQ. The CDR3 runs 14 residues. CDR3: CASSPGPSQETQYF. CDR3 in DNA: TGCGCCAGCAGCCCGGGACCCAGCCAAGAGACCCAGTACTTC. Combining the CDR3 with reference TRBV5-1 and TRBJ2-5 gives the whole variable domain KAGVTQTPRYLIKTRGQQVTLSCSPISGHRSVSWYQQTPGQGLQFLFEYFSETQRNKGNFPGRFSGRQFSNSRSEMNVSTLELGDSALYLCASSPGPSQETQYFGPGTRLLVL.

This clonotype has a count of ten or more. This sequence joins TRBV7-2 and TRBJ1-1; D ambiguous. CDR1 SGHTA and CDR2 FQGNSA come from the germline V gene. Between the trimmed V and J ends, which lost 8 bases and 8 bases, there was a span of 6 bases. There are 9 residues in the CDR3. The CDR3 DNA reads TGTGCCAGCGGCACCGAAGCTTTCTTT. Protein product: CASGTEAFF.

This clonotype has more than one count but fewer than ten. This CDR3 is CASRVTGMTYNEQFF. The DNA for the CDR3 is TGTGCCAGCAGGGTAACAGGGATGACCTACAATGAGCAGTTCTTC. The chain uses TRBV27 and TRBJ2-1, with D perhaps TRBD1 (6 bases). This CDR3 contains 15 residues. Germline lookup yields CDR1 MNHEY and CDR2 SMNVEV (reference sequence). V shed 6 bases and J shed 2 bases, with 14 bases lying between them.

The table lists this clonotype with many counts. This rearrangement joins TRBV28 to TRBJ1-6; D is unresolved. The V end was cut by 3 bases, the J end by 12 bases, with 9 bases between. CDR3 size: 12 residues. From germline, CDR1 is MDHEN and CDR2 SYDVKM. The CDR3 coding sequence is TGTGCCAGCAGTTTCATAGGTTTACCCCTCCACTTT. Protein product: CASSFIGLPLHF. The complete variable domain, with remaining parts taken from reference TRBV28 and TRBJ1-6, reads DVKVTQSSRYLVKRTGEKVFLECVQDMDHENMFWYRQDPGLGLRLIYFSYDVKMKEKGDIPEGYSVSREKKERFSLILESASTNQTSMYLCASSFIGLPLHFGNGTRLTVT.

This chain connects TRBV7-9 to TRBJ1-2; 7 bases are shared with TRBD1. Trimming cost V 2 bases and J 8 bases; bases outside gene matches: 8. Germline V CDR1 and CDR2: SEHNR, FQNEAQ (reference sequence). The CDR3 loop spans 14 amino acids. The CDR3 here is CASSLRTQGDGYTF. The CDR3 coding sequence is TGTGCCAGCAGCTTACGGACGCAGGGGGACGGCTACACCTTC. The variable domain in full, with the rest retrieved from reference TRBV7-9 and TRBJ1-2, is DTGVSQNPRHKITKRGQNVTFRCDPISEHNRLYWYRQTLGQGPEFLTYFQNEAQLEKSRLLSDRFSAERPKGSFSTLEIQRTEQGDSAMYLCASSLRTQGDGYTFGSGTRLTVV.

This clonotype was seen many times. The chain links TRBV18 to TRBJ2-1; 7 positions match TRBD1. Looked up from germline, CDR1 is KGHSH and CDR2 is LQKENI. Trimming at V came to 3 bases and at J to 5 bases, leaving 7 bases not matched to a gene. CDR3 size: 15 residues. The CDR3 here is CASSPATGFDNEQFF. CDR3 nucleotide sequence: TGTGCCAGCTCACCCGCGACAGGGTTTGACAATGAGCAGTTCTTC.

The rearrangement uses TRBV9 and TRBJ2-7, with D perhaps matching TRBD1 or TRBD2 (5 bases each). Germline assignment: CDR1 SGDLS and CDR2 YYNGEE. V was cut by 4 bases and J by 3 bases, with 17 bases left in between. The CDR3 sequence is 15 residues long. CDR3 loop: CASSFDRDGSYEQYF. In DNA, the CDR3 is TGTGCCAGCAGCTTTGACCGGGACGGAAGCTACGAGCAGTACTTC. Combining the CDR3 with reference TRBV9 and TRBJ2-7 gives the whole variable domain DSGVTQTPKHLITATGQRVTLRCSPRSGDLSVYWYQQSLDQGLQFLIQYYNGEERAKGNILERFSAQQFPDLHSELNLSSLELGDSALYFCASSFDRDGSYEQYFGPGTRLTVT.